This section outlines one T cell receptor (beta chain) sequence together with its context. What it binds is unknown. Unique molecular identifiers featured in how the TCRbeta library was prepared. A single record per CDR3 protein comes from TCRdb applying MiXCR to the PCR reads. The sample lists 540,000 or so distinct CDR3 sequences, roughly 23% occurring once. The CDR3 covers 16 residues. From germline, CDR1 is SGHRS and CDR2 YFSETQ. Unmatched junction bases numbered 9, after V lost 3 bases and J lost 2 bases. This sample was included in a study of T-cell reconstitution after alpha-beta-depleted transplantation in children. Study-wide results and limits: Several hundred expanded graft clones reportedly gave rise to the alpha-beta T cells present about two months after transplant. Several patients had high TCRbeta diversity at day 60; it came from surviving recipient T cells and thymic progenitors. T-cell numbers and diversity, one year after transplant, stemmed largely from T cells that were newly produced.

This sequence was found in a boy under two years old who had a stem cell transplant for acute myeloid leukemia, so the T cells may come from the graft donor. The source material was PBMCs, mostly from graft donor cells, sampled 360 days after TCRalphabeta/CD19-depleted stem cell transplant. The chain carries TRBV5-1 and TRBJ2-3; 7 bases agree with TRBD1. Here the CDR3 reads CASSSSGQLSTDTQYF. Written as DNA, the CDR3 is TGCGCCAGCAGCTCATCGGGACAGCTTTCCACAGATACGCAGTATTTT.